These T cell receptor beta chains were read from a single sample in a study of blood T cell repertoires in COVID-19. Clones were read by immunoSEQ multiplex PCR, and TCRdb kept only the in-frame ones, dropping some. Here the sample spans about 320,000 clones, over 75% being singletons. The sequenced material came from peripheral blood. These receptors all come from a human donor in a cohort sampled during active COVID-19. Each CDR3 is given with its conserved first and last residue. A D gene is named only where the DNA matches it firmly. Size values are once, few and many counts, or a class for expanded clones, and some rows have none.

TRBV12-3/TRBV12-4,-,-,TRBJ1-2,TGTGCCAGCAGTCCGGGGGGGTTATTTGGCTACACCTTC,CASSPGGLFGYTF
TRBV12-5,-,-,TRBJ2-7,TGTGCTAGTGTACCAACAGGAGCCGACTACGAGCAGTACTTC,CASVPTGADYEQYF
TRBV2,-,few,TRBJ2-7,TGTGCCAGCAGTGAAGGAGGGTCCGAGCAGTACTTC,CASSEGGSEQYF
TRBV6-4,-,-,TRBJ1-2,TGTGCCAGCAGTGACTCTTCAGGGGCGGCTGGCTACACCTTC,CASSDSSGAAGYTF
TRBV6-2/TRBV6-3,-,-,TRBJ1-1,TGTGCCAGCAGTTACTCTTTGGCAGACGTGTTGGGGGGTGAAGCTTTCTTT,CASSYSLADVLGGEAFF
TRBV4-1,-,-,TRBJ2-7,TGCGCCAGCAGCCAAGGCCCCGGGGAATCCTACGAGCAGTACTTC,CASSQGPGESYEQYF
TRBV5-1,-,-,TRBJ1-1,TGCGCCAGCAGCCTTAAGGGAGGGAACACTGAAGCTTTCTTT,CASSLKGGNTEAFF
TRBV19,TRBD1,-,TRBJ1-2,TGTGCCAGTAGTATCAAGGAGGGGGCCGGATCCTATGGCTACACCTTC,CASSIKEGAGSYGYTF
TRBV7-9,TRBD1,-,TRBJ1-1,TGTGCCAGCAGCTTCCGGACAGGGGGCATTAGGGGCACTGAAGCTTTCTTT,CASSFRTGGIRGTEAFF
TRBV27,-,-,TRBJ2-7,TGTGCCAGCAGTCTCTTGAAGGAGGCGAGACAGTACTTC,CASSLLKEARQYF
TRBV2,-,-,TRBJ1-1,TGTGCCAGCAGTGAATTTCCCGAGGACAGGAACACTGAAGCTTTCTTT,CASSEFPEDRNTEAFF
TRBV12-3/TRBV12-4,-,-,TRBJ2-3,TGTGCCAGCTCCCGAGTGGCAGATACGCAGTATTTT,CASSRVADTQYF
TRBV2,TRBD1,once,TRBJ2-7,TGTGCCAGCAGTGAAGATAGCAGGGGGCTGGAGGAGCAGTACTTC,CASSEDSRGLEEQYF
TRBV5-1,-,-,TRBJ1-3,TGCGCCAGCAGCTTGGGGGTCGTAGCCTCTGGAAACACCATATATTTT,CASSLGVVASGNTIYF
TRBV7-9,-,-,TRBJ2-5,TGTGCCAGCAGCTACTTCCGGCCGGCGGGGGAGACCCAGTACTTC,CASSYFRPAGETQYF
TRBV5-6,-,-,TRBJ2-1,TGTGCCAGCAGCTTGGGACTTTACAATGAGCAGTTCTTC,CASSLGLYNEQFF
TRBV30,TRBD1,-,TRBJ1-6,TGTGCCTGGAGCGGACCCGGGACAGGGGGAAATTCACCCCTCCACTTT,CAWSGPGTGGNSPLHF
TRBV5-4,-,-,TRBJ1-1,TGTGCCAGCAGCTTGGCTCAGGGACTCCGCACTCTCACTGAAGCTTTCTTT,CASSLAQGLRTLTEAFF
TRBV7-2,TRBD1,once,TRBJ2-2,TGTGCCAGCAGCCTAGGACAGGGCGACACCGGGGAGCTGTTTTTT,CASSLGQGDTGELFF
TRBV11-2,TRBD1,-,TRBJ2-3,TGTGCCAGCAGCTCGACAGGGAGCGTAGATACGCAGTATTTT,CASSSTGSVDTQYF
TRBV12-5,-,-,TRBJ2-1,TGTGCTAGTGGTATGATTAGCGGCAATGAGCAGTTCTTC,CASGMISGNEQFF
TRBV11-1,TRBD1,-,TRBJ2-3,TGTGCCAGCAGCTTGGGACAGGGGGACGCTGATACGCAGTATTTT,CASSLGQGDADTQYF
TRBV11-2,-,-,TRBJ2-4,TGTGCCGCACTGGTGTTTCTAGCCAAAAACATTCAGTACTTC,CAALVFLAKNIQYF
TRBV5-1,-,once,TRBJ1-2,TGCGCCAGCAGCATTGTAGGGAGCGGCTACACCTTC,CASSIVGSGYTF
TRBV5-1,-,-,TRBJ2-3,TGCGCCAGCAGCCCGGGACACGGCAGCACAGATACGCAGTATTTT,CASSPGHGSTDTQYF
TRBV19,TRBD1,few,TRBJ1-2,TGTGCCAGTAGAGCAAGGGACAGGGACTATGGCTACACCTTC,CASRARDRDYGYTF
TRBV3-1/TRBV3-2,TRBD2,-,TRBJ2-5,TGTGCCAGCAGCCAAGGACTAGCGGGGTTGGAGACCCAGTACTTC,CASSQGLAGLETQYF
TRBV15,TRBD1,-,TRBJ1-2,TGTGCCACCAGCAGAGGTCTTTTTTTCGGGACAGCGAAAGCGCACTATGGCTACACCTTC,CATSRGLFFGTAKAHYGYTF
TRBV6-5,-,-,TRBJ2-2,TGTGCCAGCAGCTTGGGGCAGAGAACTACCGGGGAGCTGTTTTTT,CASSLGQRTTGELFF
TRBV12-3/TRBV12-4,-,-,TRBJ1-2,TGTGCCAGCAGTTTCGGAGGGCTGGCTGGCTACACCTTC,CASSFGGLAGYTF
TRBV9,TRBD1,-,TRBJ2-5,TGTGCCAGCAGCGTAGTAGCGGACAGGGGGGGAAGTGCAGAGACCCAGTACTTC,CASSVVADRGGSAETQYF
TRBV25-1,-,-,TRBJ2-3,TGTGCCAGCAGTCCCCAGGGGGGTCTGTTCACAGATACGCAGTATTTT,CASSPQGGLFTDTQYF
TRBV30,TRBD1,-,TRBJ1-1,TGTGCCTGGAGTACCGGGACAGGGGGCACTGAAGCTTTCTTT,CAWSTGTGGTEAFF
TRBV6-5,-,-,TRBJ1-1,TGTGCCAGTAGGGGGAGAACGGTTGAAGCTTTCTTT,CASRGRTVEAFF
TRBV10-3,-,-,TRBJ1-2,TGTGCCATCAGTGTACGATCAGGTGACTATGGCTACACCTTC,CAISVRSGDYGYTF
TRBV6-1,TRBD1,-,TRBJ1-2,TGTGCCAGCAGTGAACAATATCGGGACAGGGTCGCTGGCTACACCTTC,CASSEQYRDRVAGYTF
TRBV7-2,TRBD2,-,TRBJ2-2,TGTGCCAGCAGCTCCTTTGGGGGACTAAACACCGGGGAGCTGTTTTTT,CASSSFGGLNTGELFF
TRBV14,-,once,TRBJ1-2,TGTGCCAGCAGCTACCACGGGGTTAGTGGCTACACCTTC,CASSYHGVSGYTF
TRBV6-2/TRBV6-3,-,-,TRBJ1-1,TGTGCCAGCAGTTATCGACAGGATACTGAAGCTTTCTTT,CASSYRQDTEAFF
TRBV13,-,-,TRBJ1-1,TGTGCCAGCAGCTTAGGACACCTGAACACTGAAGCTTTCTTT,CASSLGHLNTEAFF
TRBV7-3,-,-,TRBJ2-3,TGTGCCAGCAGCCTCCAGAGGAGCACAGATACGCAGTATTTT,CASSLQRSTDTQYF
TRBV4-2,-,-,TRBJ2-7,TGTGCCAGCAGCCAAGGAGGGAATCTATACGAGCAGTACTTC,CASSQGGNLYEQYF
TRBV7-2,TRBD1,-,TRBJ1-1,TGTGCCAGCAGTTCGGACAGGGGGAACACTGAAGCTTTCTTT,CASSSDRGNTEAFF
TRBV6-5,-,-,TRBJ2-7,TGTGCCAGCAAGGCAGGGGCGATATCCTACGAGCAGTACTTC,CASKAGAISYEQYF
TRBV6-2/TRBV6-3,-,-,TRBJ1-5,TGTGCCAGCAGTTGGGCTAGCAATCAGCCCCAGCATTTT,CASSWASNQPQHF
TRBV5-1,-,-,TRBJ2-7,TGCGCCAGCAGCTTGGACGGTACCTACGAGCAGTACTTC,CASSLDGTYEQYF
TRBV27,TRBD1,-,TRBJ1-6,TGTGCCAGCAGGTCCAACAGGGGAATGTCGGCTTCACCCCTCCACTTT,CASRSNRGMSASPLHF
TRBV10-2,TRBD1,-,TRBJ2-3,TGCGCCAGCAAGGGGGCGAGCTACTCGGCAGATACGCAGTATTTT,CASKGASYSADTQYF
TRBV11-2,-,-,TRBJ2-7,TGTGCCAGCAGCTTAGATCTGGACACTTACATAGACGACGAGCAGTACTTC,CASSLDLDTYIDDEQYF
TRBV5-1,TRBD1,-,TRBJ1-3,TGCGCCAGCAGCTTAGGACAGGGAAGAAACACCATATATTTT,CASSLGQGRNTIYF
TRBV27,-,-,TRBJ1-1,TGTGCCAGCAGTTCGTATCGGACAGAAATGAACACTGAAGCTTTCTTT,CASSSYRTEMNTEAFF
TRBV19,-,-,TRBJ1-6,TGTGCCAGTAGTATAGGTGCCAGATCGAATTCACCCCTCCACTTT,CASSIGARSNSPLHF
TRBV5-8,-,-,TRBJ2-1,TGTGCCAGCAGCTTGGCCCGACCGGGATCCGGGAAGTATGAGCAGTTCTTC,CASSLARPGSGKYEQFF
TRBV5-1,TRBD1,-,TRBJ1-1,TGCGCCAGCAGCTTGCCTCGAATTGGACAGGACAAGAACACTGAAGCTTTCTTT,CASSLPRIGQDKNTEAFF
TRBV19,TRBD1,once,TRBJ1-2,TGTGCCAGTAGTCCGTTCGGGACAGGTTATGGCTACACCTTC,CASSPFGTGYGYTF
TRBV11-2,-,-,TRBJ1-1,TGTGCCAGCAGCTTTGGGGGGACTGAAGCTTTCTTT,CASSFGGTEAFF
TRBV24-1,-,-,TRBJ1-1,TGTGCCACCAGTGACATCATGAACACTGAAGCTTTCTTT,CATSDIMNTEAFF
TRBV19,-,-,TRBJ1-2,TGTGCCAGTAGTATAGGCCCGACAGTCTATGGCTACACCTTC,CASSIGPTVYGYTF
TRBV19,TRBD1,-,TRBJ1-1,TGTGCCAGTAGTATTGGGCGGGACAGGGTTGCTGAAGCTTTCTTT,CASSIGRDRVAEAFF
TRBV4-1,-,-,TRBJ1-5,TGCGCCAGCAGCCAAGGCAGGGATCAGCCCCAGCATTTT,CASSQGRDQPQHF